Following are 31 T cell receptor beta chains from one sample sequenced in a study of cytomegalovirus exposure and HLA in healthy donors. PCR involved 60 Vbeta and 13 Jbeta primers. Assay used: immunoSEQ multiplex PCR; TCRdb lists only in-frame clones, some missing. Found here are about 170,000 clones, about 85% of them singletons; the top ten hold over 2.5%. Sequencing was done on a sample of PBMCs. Source of these receptors: a man younger than 45 in good health and CMV-seropositive.

The chain joins TRBV5-6 to TRBJ2-1; 11 nucleotides match TRBD2. J gave up 7 bases and V 0 bases, and 12 bases lay outside the gene matches. Per the germline V gene, CDR1 is SGHDT and CDR2 is YYEEEE. CDR3 length equals 18 residues. The CDR3 is CASSLGLAGPRKSNEQFF. The CDR3 bases are TGTGCCAGCAGCTTGGGACTAGCGGGACCCCGCAAATCGAATGAGCAGTTCTTC.

The chain uses TRBV5-6 and TRBJ2-3; D gene unclear. The germline V gene has CDR1 SGHDT and CDR2 YYEEEE. The CDR3 contains 16 residues. V dropped 0 bases and J dropped 4 bases, with 15 bases sitting between them. This chain's CDR3 is CASSLEIALTPDTQYF. In DNA, the CDR3 is TGTGCCAGCAGCTTGGAAATAGCCCTTACCCCAGATACGCAGTATTTT.

This rearrangement joins TRBV4-1 to TRBJ2-4; 9 bases fit TRBD1. The junction had 9 bases not matched to a gene; V was cut back by 1 base and J by 8 bases. The CDR3 runs 16 residues. The V gene's germline CDR1 is MGHRA and CDR2 YSYEKL. CDR3 sequence: CASSQGGGQGGYIQYF. CDR3 coding DNA: TGCGCCAGCAGCCAAGGGGGGGGACAGGGAGGGTACATTCAGTACTTC.

This clone was counted a few times. The chain combines TRBV18 with TRBJ2-6; 9 bases fit TRBD1. Germline CDR1 is KGHSH and CDR2 is LQKENI. V was pared by 5 bases and J by 1 base, with 6 bases of the junction left unmatched. CDR3 length: 17 amino acids. The CDR3 spells CASSSGQGISGANVLTF. The CDR3 DNA sequence: TGTGCCAGCTCATCAGGACAGGGGATTTCTGGGGCCAACGTCCTGACTTTC.

The chain links TRBV7-2 to TRBJ2-7; TRBD1 aligns across 10 bases. The length of the CDR3 is 16 residues. V was clipped by 1 base and J by 2 bases; unmatched bases: 5. Germline V gives CDR1 SGHTA, CDR2 FQGNSA. CDR3 coding DNA: TGTGCCAGCAGCTTAGTGGGGACAGGGGCAGCCTACGAGCAGTACTTC. Amino acids: CASSLVGTGAAYEQYF. Full variable domain (remainder filled in from reference TRBV7-2 and TRBJ2-7): GAGVSQSPSNKVTEKGKDVELRCDPISGHTALYWYRQSLGQGLEFLIYFQGNSAPDKSGLPSDRFSAERTGGSVSTLTIQRTQQEDSAVYLCASSLVGTGAAYEQYFGPGTRLTVT.

The chain recombines TRBV6-5 with TRBJ2-2; TRBD1 matches 7 bases. CDR3 length: 14 residues. V lost 6 bases to trimming and J lost 6 bases; unmatched junction nucleotides: 7. Germline-derived CDR1 and CDR2 are MNHEY and SVGAGI. The CDR3 loop reads CASSRNQGAGELFF. The CDR3 DNA reads as TGTGCCAGCAGCCGTAATCAGGGGGCCGGGGAGCTGTTTTTT.

V usage is TRBV30 and J usage is TRBJ1-6; no clear D. Germline assignment: CDR1 GTSNPN and CDR2 SVGIG (reference sequence). Trimming removed 0 bases at V and 5 bases at J, with 5 bases between. The length of the CDR3 is 13 residues. CDR3 loop: CAWSVSDNSPLHF. CDR3 nucleotide sequence: TGTGCCTGGAGTGTGTCAGATAATTCACCCCTCCACTTT. Variable domain in full (rest from reference TRBV30 and TRBJ1-6): SQTIHQWPATLVQPVGSPLSLECTVEGTSNPNLYWYRQAAGRGLQLLFYSVGIGQISSEVPQNLSASRPQDRQFILSSKKLLLSDSGFYLCAWSVSDNSPLHFGNGTRLTVT.

The V call is TRBV4-1, the J call TRBJ1-5; 8 nucleotides agree with TRBD1. Trimming took 2 bases from V and 3 from J; bases not matched to a gene: 9. Germline loops: CDR1 MGHRA, CDR2 YSYEKL. This CDR3 is built from 17 residues. CDR3 amino acids: CASSQTTLRGPNQPQHF. Written as DNA, the CDR3 is TGCGCCAGCAGCCAAACTACGCTCAGGGGGCCCAATCAGCCCCAGCATTTT.

The gene calls are TRBV19 and TRBJ2-1; a possible D gene is TRBD2 (7 bases). The CDR3 loop spans 16 amino acids. V was shortened by 1 base and J by 4 bases, with 14 bases between the two germline ends. Germline CDR1 and CDR2: LNHDA and SQIVND (reference sequence). CDR3 region: CASSIGARGLYNEQFF. In DNA, the CDR3 is TGTGCCAGTAGTATAGGTGCCAGGGGACTATACAATGAGCAGTTCTTC.

This clone was observed a handful of times. This sequence joins TRBV5-1 and TRBJ2-7; TRBD2 matches 9 bases. The CDR3 is 14 amino acids. Germline lookup yields CDR1 SGHRS and CDR2 YFSETQ. Germline trimming cut 2 bases from V and 5 bases from J; bases unmatched to any gene: 5. This CDR3 reads CASSFAGGGDEQYF. DNA of the CDR3: TGCGCCAGCAGCTTTGCGGGAGGGGGCGACGAGCAGTACTTC.

This chain joins TRBV29-1 and TRBJ2-1, with 7 bases aligning to TRBD2. This CDR3 spans 16 amino acids. The germline V gene has CDR1 SQVTM and CDR2 ANQGSEA. V was pared by 2 bases and J by 4 bases, with 11 bases of the junction left unmatched. CDR3 in amino acids: CSVERGVGGRYNEQFF. The DNA for the CDR3 is TGCAGCGTTGAACGGGGGGTCGGCGGGAGATACAATGAGCAGTTCTTC.

The chain carries TRBV19 and TRBJ2-1, with 8 positions matching TRBD2. Looked up from germline, CDR1 is LNHDA and CDR2 is SQIVND (reference sequence). The CDR3 extends over 14 amino acids. V lost 8 bases and J lost 5; bases outside the gene matches: 8. The CDR3 spells CASAGRAWNNEQFF. The CDR3 region has the DNA TGTGCCAGTGCCGGGAGGGCCTGGAACAATGAGCAGTTCTTC.

For the CDR3, the DNA is TGTGCCAGCAGTGACGGACTTTTCTACGAGCAGTACGTC. Protein product: CASSDGLFYEQYV. This chain joins TRBV6-1 and TRBJ2-7, with D possibly matching TRBD2 (5 bases). The CDR3 extends over 13 amino acids. The V gene lost 3 bases and the J gene lost 3 bases, with 9 bases spanning the gap. From germline, CDR1 is MNHNS and CDR2 SASEGT.

A remark on this clone: Other DNA sequences from this sample encode an identical CDR3 as well. The J gene is TRBJ2-7, the V gene TRBV7-2; 8 bases map to TRBD2. The CDR3 is 13 amino acids. V shed 3 bases, J shed 7 bases, and the junction held 5 bases outside the gene matches. CDR1 and CDR2 from the germline V gene are SGHTA and FQGNSA. CDR3 DNA: TGTGCCAGCAGCTTTAGCGGGAACTATGAGCAGTACTTC. Its protein is CASSFSGNYEQYF.

V gene TRBV2 combines with J gene TRBJ2-1; 7 positions agree with TRBD2. The CDR3 is made up of 16 amino acids. The germline gives CDR1 SNHLY, CDR2 FYNNEI. V shed 5 bases, J shed 8 bases, and the junction held 15 bases outside the gene matches. The CDR3 here is CASSPQGSGITYEQFF. The CDR3 DNA follows: TGTGCCAGCAGTCCTCAGGGAAGCGGGATAACCTATGAGCAGTTCTTC.

The chain recombines TRBV5-1 with TRBJ2-5; 9 bases fit TRBD1. The length of the CDR3 is 13 residues. J gave up 2 bases and V 6 bases, and 2 bases lay outside the gene matches. Germline V gene data show CDR1 as SGHRS and CDR2 as YFSETQ. The CDR3 sequence is CASMGQGQETQYF. The DNA for the CDR3 is TGCGCCAGCATGGGACAGGGACAAGAGACCCAGTACTTC.

V is TRBV6-1 and J is TRBJ2-7; D may be TRBD2 (5 bases). The CDR3 is 12 residues long. V was cut by 5 bases and J by 2 bases, with 7 bases left in between. CDR1 and CDR2 from the germline V gene are MNHNS and SASEGT. CDR3 sequence (DNA): TGTGCCAGCAGTACTAGGCCCTACGAGCAGTACGTC. This codes for CASSTRPYEQYV.

Notes on this clone: Within the sample, other DNA sequences also encode this same CDR3. The chain uses TRBV7-2 and TRBJ2-3; weak D call: TRBD2 (5 bases). Germline CDR1 SGHTA, CDR2 FQGNSA. This CDR3 has 13 residues. Trimming removed 0 bases at V and 5 bases at J, with 6 bases between. As DNA, the CDR3 is TGTGCCAGCAGCTTAGCCGGGGTAGATACGCAGTATTTT. It encodes CASSLAGVDTQYF.

The V gene is TRBV30, the J gene TRBJ2-1; 7 positions agree with TRBD2. Germline V lookup: CDR1 GTSNPN, CDR2 SVGIG (reference sequence). This CDR3 has 14 residues. J gave up 3 bases and V 5 bases, and 7 bases lay outside the gene matches. The CDR3 sequence is CAWWGGAGYNEQFF. Here the CDR3 DNA reads TGTGCCTGGTGGGGGGGAGCGGGCTACAATGAGCAGTTCTTC.

V usage is TRBV9 and J usage is TRBJ2-3; 7 bases fit TRBD2. The junction had 9 bases not matched to a gene; V was cut back by 0 bases and J by 5 bases. This CDR3 is built from 16 residues. Germline V CDR1 and CDR2: SGDLS, YYNGEE. The CDR3 coding sequence is TGTGCCAGCAGCGTAGCCTTCGCGGGAGTTGAAGATACGCAGTATTTT. It codes for CASSVAFAGVEDTQYF.

The J gene is TRBJ2-1, the V gene TRBV7-8; no clear D. The CDR3 spans 14 residues. Germline values: CDR1 SGHVS, CDR2 FQNEAQ. Trimming took off 2 bases at V and 4 bases at J, with 9 bases between the two ends. The CDR3 here is CASSLTTNYNEQFF. For the CDR3, the DNA is TGTGCCAGCAGCTTAACTACCAATTACAATGAGCAGTTCTTC.

J is TRBJ1-2 and V is TRBV5-4; possible D gene TRBD1, 6 bases. With 5 bases removed from V and 4 bases from J, the gap between germline ends came to 12 bases. Looked up from germline, CDR1 is SGHNT and CDR2 is YYREEE (reference sequence). The CDR3 totals 13 residues. DNA for the CDR3: TGTGCCAGCAGTAACAGGGAGGGCTATGGCTACACCTTC. Residues: CASSNREGYGYTF.

The CDR3 reads CSVVAGGPGTGELFF. Here the CDR3 DNA reads TGCAGCGTGGTAGCGGGAGGGCCGGGAACCGGGGAGCTGTTTTTT. The J gene is TRBJ2-2, the V gene TRBV29-1, with TRBD2 matching 11 bases. Germline V gene data show CDR1 as SQVTM and CDR2 as ANQGSEA. The CDR3 consists of 15 residues. The ends lost 6 bases at V and 5 bases at J; junction bases unmatched: 8.

A few counts support this clone. The V call is TRBV7-9, the J call TRBJ1-1; 8 bases agree with TRBD1. Germline lookup yields CDR1 SEHNR and CDR2 FQNEAQ (reference sequence). Trimming at V came to 4 bases and at J to 1 base, leaving 5 bases not matched to a gene. The CDR3 extends over 15 amino acids. The CDR3 region has the DNA TGTGCCAGCAGCTACCGGGACAGGTGGAACACTGAAGCTTTCTTT. Translation: CASSYRDRWNTEAFF.

The chain recombines TRBV27 with TRBJ2-2; tentative D call: TRBD2 (6 bases). This CDR3 comprises 16 residues. Trimming took 2 bases from V and 2 from J, leaving 12 bases between them. CDR1 and CDR2 from the germline V gene are MNHEY and SMNVEV (reference sequence). Written as DNA, the CDR3 is TGTGCCAGCAGTTTACGGGACTCGCTTAACACCGGGGAGCTGTTTTTT. Amino acids: CASSLRDSLNTGELFF.

This chain uses TRBV15 with TRBJ1-1, with 9 bases identical to TRBD1. With V trimmed by 2 bases and J by 4 bases, 5 bases remained unmatched. Germline V CDR1 and CDR2: LNHNV, YYDKDF (reference sequence). The CDR3 consists of 15 residues. CDR3 nucleotide sequence: TGTGCCACCAGCAGAAAAACAGGGGGCGCCACTGAAGCTTTCTTT. It specifies CATSRKTGGATEAFF. Full variable domain (remainder filled in from reference TRBV15 and TRBJ1-1): DAMVIQNPRYQVTQFGKPVTLSCSQTLNHNVMYWYQQKSSQAPKLLFHYYDKDFNNEADTPDNFQSRRPNTSFCFLDIRSPGLGDTAMYLCATSRKTGGATEAFFGQGTRLTVV.

The chain is built from TRBV29-1 and TRBJ2-1; 7 bases line up with TRBD2. Trimming removed 1 base from V and 2 bases from J; junction bases left unmatched: 5. This CDR3 has 15 residues. Germline lookup yields CDR1 SQVTM and CDR2 ANQGSEA. The CDR3: CSVEGGSGTYNEQFF. The CDR3 DNA reads TGCAGCGTTGAAGGCGGGAGCGGGACCTACAATGAGCAGTTCTTC.

As DNA, the CDR3 is TGTGCCAGCAGCAAAGGACTAGCGGGAGCAGAGACCCAGTACTTC. Amino acid sequence: CASSKGLAGAETQYF. The V call is TRBV2, the J call TRBJ2-5; 13 positions agree with TRBD2. V was clipped by 6 bases and J by 4 bases; unmatched bases: 5. The germline V gene has CDR1 SNHLY and CDR2 FYNNEI. The CDR3 contains 15 residues.

This sequence joins TRBV27 and TRBJ2-1, with D perhaps TRBD1 (5 bases). The CDR3 covers 11 residues. The V end was cut by 5 bases, the J end by 9 bases, with 8 bases between. Germline CDR1 and CDR2: MNHEY and SMNVEV (reference sequence). The CDR3 protein is CASSNRGEQFF. CDR3 in DNA: TGTGCCAGCAGTAATAGGGGTGAGCAGTTCTTC.

This chain uses TRBV9 with TRBJ2-1, with D possibly being TRBD2 (5 bases). Germline V gives CDR1 SGDLS, CDR2 YYNGEE. Trimming pared 0 bases from V and 7 bases from J, leaving 11 bases between. The CDR3 loop spans 14 amino acids. CDR3 DNA sequence: TGTGCCAGCAGCGTAGCTGGCGGGCCTAATGAGCAGTTCTTC. It specifies CASSVAGGPNEQFF. The complete variable domain, with remaining parts taken from reference TRBV9 and TRBJ2-1, reads DSGVTQTPKHLITATGQRVTLRCSPRSGDLSVYWYQQSLDQGLQFLIQYYNGEERAKGNILERFSAQQFPDLHSELNLSSLELGDSALYFCASSVAGGPNEQFFGPGTRLTVL.

This chain uses TRBV6-6 with TRBJ2-7; TRBD2 might be the D (5 bases). V gave up 2 bases and J gave up 1 base, with 15 bases separating them. CDR3 length: 16 residues. Germline V gene sequence: CDR1 MNHNY, CDR2 SVGAGI (reference sequence). The CDR3 region has the DNA TGTGCCAGCAGTTACGGAAGGGAGTTCGGTTCCTACGAGCAGTACTTC. Protein: CASSYGREFGSYEQYF.